The rows below give T cell receptor beta chains drawn from one sample of a study of T cells in Graves' hyperthyroidism and ophthalmopathy. MiXCR, applied by TCRdb to the multiplex PCR reads, yields one record per CDR3 protein. The sample lists a few hundred thousand distinct CDR3 sequences, 20% to 25% occurring once. Sequencing used blood. These receptors came from a man aged 18 to 29 with Graves' hyperthyroidism. CDR3s include the opening cysteine and the closing phenylalanine or tryptophan. The order of the fields is clone size, D gene, J gene, V gene, CDR3 DNA, CDR3 protein. A D gene is named only where the DNA matches it firmly. Not every row has a clone size; where given, it reads once, few, many or a size class.

many,-,TRBJ1-1,TRBV5-1,TGTGCCAGCAGCTTGACAGCTAACACTGAAGCTTTCTTT,CASSLTANTEAFF
-,-,TRBJ2-7,TRBV20-1,TGCAGTGCTAGTAAGGGGTACACCTACGAGCAGTACTTC,CSASKGYTYEQYF
few,-,TRBJ2-1,TRBV20-1,TGCAGTGCCACCATTGGGTCCCACAATGAGCAGTTCTTC,CSATIGSHNEQFF
-,-,TRBJ1-1,TRBV2,TGTGCCAGCAGAGATCAGGGCATGAACACTGAAGCTTTCTTT,CASRDQGMNTEAFF
many,-,TRBJ2-7,TRBV6-4,TGTGCCAGCAGAGGACAGCCCCACTCCTACGAGCAGTACTTC,CASRGQPHSYEQYF
many,TRBD1,TRBJ2-5,TRBV12-3/TRBV12-4,TGTGCCAGCAGCTCGGCGGACAGGGGGCAAGAGACCCAGTACTTC,CASSSADRGQETQYF
many,TRBD1,TRBJ1-5,TRBV6-5,TGTGCCAGCAGTTACGTACAGGGGAGTCAGCCCCAGCATTTT,CASSYVQGSQPQHF
few,TRBD1,TRBJ1-2,TRBV27,TGTGCCAGCAGTTTTCTTCCAGGGGGCTTGGACACCTTC,CASSFLPGGLDTF
-,TRBD1,TRBJ1-1,TRBV11-2,TGTGCCAGCAGCCCCACTTACCCCGGACAGGGCGGCTATGGGGCTGAAGCTTTCTTT,CASSPTYPGQGGYGAEAFF
many,-,TRBJ1-2,TRBV12-3/TRBV12-4,TGTGCCAGCAGTTTCCGGCAGTATGGCTACACCTTC,CASSFRQYGYTF
few,TRBD1,TRBJ1-2,TRBV27,TGTGCCAGCAGTGCGGACAGGAGCTATGGCTACACCTTC,CASSADRSYGYTF
many,TRBD1,TRBJ1-1,TRBV9,TGTGCCAGCAGCGGAGGGGACAGGGAGTACACTGAAGCTTTCTTT,CASSGGDREYTEAFF
many,TRBD1,TRBJ1-2,TRBV19,TGTGCCAGTAGTCTTCCCGGGACAGGAGTCTATGGCTACACCTTC,CASSLPGTGVYGYTF
many,-,TRBJ2-5,TRBV28,TGTGCCAGCAGCTTTAGTAGTCTTGGGGAGACCCAGTACTTC,CASSFSSLGETQYF
-,-,TRBJ1-5,TRBV15,TGTGCCACCTCGGTTGAACAGCCCCAGCATTTT,CATSVEQPQHF
few,-,TRBJ1-3,TRBV2,TGTGCCAGCAGTGTGACAGCTCTCTCTGGAAACACCATATATTTT,CASSVTALSGNTIYF
many,-,TRBJ2-6,TRBV4-1,TGCGCCAGCAGCCAAACAGGGAATGGGGCCAACGTCCTGACTTTC,CASSQTGNGANVLTF
few,-,TRBJ1-2,TRBV6-1,TGTGCCAGCAGCCCCCGCCCTGGGGCAGCATATGGCTACACCTTC,CASSPRPGAAYGYTF
many,-,TRBJ1-2,TRBV14,TGTGCCAGCAGCCAGGACGGACAGTACTATGGCTACACCTTC,CASSQDGQYYGYTF
many,-,TRBJ1-3,TRBV6-5,TGTGCCAGCAGCGGGAGGGCTGTTAGTGGAAACACCATATATTTT,CASSGRAVSGNTIYF
many,-,TRBJ2-7,TRBV5-1,TGCGCCAGCAGCTTGGGTCCCGGGACCGAGTCCTACGAGCAGTACTTC,CASSLGPGTESYEQYF
many,TRBD1,TRBJ1-6,TRBV27,TGTGCCAGCAGTTTATTACCGGGACAGTTTAATTCACCCCTCCACTTT,CASSLLPGQFNSPLHF
-,-,TRBJ2-7,TRBV4-1,TGCGCCAGCAGCCAAGGTCGGGGCTCCGAGCAGTACTTC,CASSQGRGSEQYF
-,TRBD1,TRBJ1-1,TRBV6-5,TGTGCCAGCAGGTTAAACAGGGGTGGTGAAGCTTTCTTT,CASRLNRGGEAFF
many,-,TRBJ1-1,TRBV28,TGTGCCAGCAGTCCCCGACAGGAAGTGAACACTGAAGCTTTCTTT,CASSPRQEVNTEAFF
-,TRBD1,TRBJ2-5,TRBV18,TGTGCCAGCTCACCACCGGGACAGGGGGTGACCCAGTACTTC,CASSPPGQGVTQYF
many,-,TRBJ1-1,TRBV12-5,TGTGCTAGTGGTGTCGAGACCACGGGGACTGAAGCTTTCTTT,CASGVETTGTEAFF
many,TRBD1,TRBJ1-5,TRBV6-2/TRBV6-3,TGTGCCAGCAGCCCATTGACAGGGGCTTATAGCAATCAGCCCCAGCATTTT,CASSPLTGAYSNQPQHF
-,TRBD1,TRBJ1-5,TRBV6-1,TGTGCCAGCAGCCAGTACAGGGGCGGCAATCAGCCCCAGCATTTT,CASSQYRGGNQPQHF
-,TRBD2,TRBJ2-5,TRBV9,TGTGCCAGCAGCGTAATCGGGGGGGGCCCTGAGACCCAGTACTTC,CASSVIGGGPETQYF
many,-,TRBJ1-2,TRBV7-2,TGTGCCAGCAGCCCCCCGGGTCTGAACTATGGCTACACCTTC,CASSPPGLNYGYTF
-,TRBD1,TRBJ1-1,TRBV7-3,TGTGCCAGCAACCGGGACAGGGGATACACTGAAGCTTTCTTT,CASNRDRGYTEAFF
many,-,TRBJ1-6,TRBV12-3/TRBV12-4,TGTGCCAGCAGTTTGGGGGGAGTGGGGCATTCACCCCTCCACTTT,CASSLGGVGHSPLHF
few,TRBD1,TRBJ2-7,TRBV7-9,TGTGCCAGCAGCTTTGCGGACAGGGTAATCCGCGAGCAGTACTTC,CASSFADRVIREQYF
many,-,TRBJ1-5,TRBV6-1,TGTGCCAGCAGTGAAATATGGGCGATGAAGCATCAGCCCCAGCATTTT,CASSEIWAMKHQPQHF
many,-,TRBJ1-5,TRBV12-3/TRBV12-4,TGTGCCAGCAGTTTATCGGGCCTCAATCAGCCCCAGCATTTT,CASSLSGLNQPQHF
many,-,TRBJ2-7,TRBV28,TGTGCCAGCAGTTTCGTGGACCCCTACGAGCAGTACTTC,CASSFVDPYEQYF
few,TRBD1,TRBJ2-1,TRBV12-3/TRBV12-4,TGTGCCAGCAGTCCGGACAGGGGGCCATATGAGCAGTTCTTC,CASSPDRGPYEQFF
many,-,TRBJ1-2,TRBV25-1,TGTGCCAGCAGTGAATACAGCTCCTATGGCTACACCTTC,CASSEYSSYGYTF
many,TRBD1,TRBJ1-1,TRBV10-3,TGTGCCATCACTAACAGGGGAGGGGAAGCTTTCTTT,CAITNRGGEAFF
many,TRBD1,TRBJ2-7,TRBV6-5,TGTGCCAGCACGCCCCGACAGGGTCCCTACGAGCAGTACTTC,CASTPRQGPYEQYF
many,TRBD1,TRBJ2-7,TRBV10-3,TGTGCCATCAGTGAGTCGGACAGGTCCTACGAGCAGTACTTC,CAISESDRSYEQYF
-,-,TRBJ1-1,TRBV12-3/TRBV12-4,TGTGCCAGTTCCCCGGGACACCCTACCACTGAAGCTTTCTTT,CASSPGHPTTEAFF
few,-,TRBJ2-7,TRBV13,TGTGCCAGCAGCTCGGGACGTCTCGTCGAGCAGTACTTC,CASSSGRLVEQYF
many,-,TRBJ2-6,TRBV6-5,TGTGCCAGCAGTTACTCCACAGGGAGCTCTGGGGCCAACGTCCTGACTTTC,CASSYSTGSSGANVLTF
few,TRBD1,TRBJ1-6,TRBV12-3/TRBV12-4,TGTGCCAGCAGTTTATCGGGACAGGGAATTTATAATTCACCCCTCCACTTT,CASSLSGQGIYNSPLHF